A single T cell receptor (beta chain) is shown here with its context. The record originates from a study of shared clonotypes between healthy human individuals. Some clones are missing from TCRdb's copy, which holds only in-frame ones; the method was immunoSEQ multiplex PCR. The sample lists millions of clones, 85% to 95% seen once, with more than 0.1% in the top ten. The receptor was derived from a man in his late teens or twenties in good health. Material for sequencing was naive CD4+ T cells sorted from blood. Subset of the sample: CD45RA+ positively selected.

The CDR3 sequence: CASPRRVYTDTQYF. The CDR3 nucleotides read TGTGCCAGCCCCCGACGAGTTTATACAGATACGCAGTATTTT. The chain is built from TRBV6-5 and TRBJ2-3; D gene ambiguous. V lost 8 bases, J lost 3 bases, and 15 bases lay in between. The CDR3 contains 14 residues. Germline CDR1 is MNHEY and CDR2 is SVGAGI.